This T cell receptor beta chain was observed in a study of shared clonotypes between healthy human individuals. About the research overall: CD4 naive and memory got three plates each, CD8 naive two, CD8 memory one.

Whole-study findings and limits: The generation probabilities recorded for non-shared clonotypes fell below those of clonotypes shared by all four donors. When naive CD4 clonotypes were compared across four donors, approximately 5% were shared.

Naive CD45RA+ and memory CD45RA-negative subsets were split from CD4+ cells. Regarding this clone: Its matching antigen is unknown.

TCRdb's table, derived via immunoSEQ multiplex PCR, lists solely in-frame clones and lacks some. The data show hundreds of thousands of clones, roughly 70% seen once. The sample was memory CD4+ T cells sorted from blood. Subset described: CD45RA-negative fraction. The receptor's source is a woman aged 25 to 39 in good health.

CDR3 sequence reads: CASSLVPGGMGNTEAFF. In nucleotides, the CDR3 is TGTGCCAGCAGCTTAGTACCAGGGGGCATGGGAAACACTGAAGCTTTCTTT. The rearrangement uses TRBV7-2 and TRBJ1-1; 8 nucleotides line up with TRBD1. CDR3 length: 17 amino acids. From germline, CDR1 is SGHTA and CDR2 FQGNSA. Trimming cost V 1 base and J 2 bases; bases outside gene matches: 9.